This T cell receptor (beta chain) stems from a study of tumor-infiltrating lymphocytes in glioblastoma multiforme. Study results and limitations: Only one glioblastoma patient had TCR and mutation analysis. Functional subtype sorting of these T cells was not performed.

The CDR3 extends over 16 amino acids. The V gene lost 4 bases and the J gene lost 7 bases, with 20 bases spanning the gap. Per the germline V gene, CDR1 is SGHRS and CDR2 is YFSETQ. This clonotype qualifies as medium-sized. The antigen remains unidentified. Multiple V-beta primers and a C-beta primer amplified TCRB from RNA. No unique molecular identifiers were described for these TCRB libraries. Via MiXCR, TCRdb re-called the multiplex PCR reads, giving one row per CDR3 protein. The table shows more than 9,000 distinct CDR3 sequences, with about 70% occurring only once. The sequenced sample was brain tumor tissue. The TCR was taken from a male donor with glioblastoma. This chain joins TRBV5-1 and TRBJ2-2; possibly TRBD1 or TRBD2 for D (6 bases each). CDR3 in amino acids: CASSPLGGGVNGELFF. CDR3 sequence (DNA): TGCGCCAGCAGCCCCTTAGGGGGAGGCGTTAACGGGGAGCTGTTTTTT.